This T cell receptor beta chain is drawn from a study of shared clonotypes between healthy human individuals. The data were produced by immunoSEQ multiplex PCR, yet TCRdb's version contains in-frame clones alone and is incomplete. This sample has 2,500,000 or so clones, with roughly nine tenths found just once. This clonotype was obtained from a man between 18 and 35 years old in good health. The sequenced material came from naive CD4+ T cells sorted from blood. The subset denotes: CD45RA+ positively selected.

CDR3 sequence reads: CASSSNMNTEAFF. The CDR3 DNA sequence: TGTGCCAGCAGCTCAAACATGAACACTGAAGCTTTCTTT. The chain is built from TRBV7-9 and TRBJ1-1, with D unclear. CDR3 length: 13 amino acids. The germline V gene encodes CDR1 SEHNR and CDR2 FQNEAQ (reference sequence). Trimming removed 4 bases at V and 0 bases at J, with 6 bases between.